One sample yielded the 23 T cell receptor beta chains listed below, sequenced in a study of cytomegalovirus exposure and HLA in healthy donors (dated by TCRdb to about 2017). Library method: the immunoSEQ multiplex PCR assay. For the multiplex PCR, a mixture combining 60 forward primers for TCR Vbeta segments and 13 reverse primers for TCR Jbeta segments was used. The source is immuneACCESS, and TCRdb retained only in-frame sequences with V and J called. Part of the clones is not carried over; for the studies checked, unresolved V genes explain less than half of this, and the remainder is unexplained. A total of about 140,000 clones appear in this sample, more than 70% of them only once. The leading ten clones occupy 2.5% to 4% of the sample. Sequences were obtained from PBMCs. These receptors all come from a middle-aged man in good health and CMV-seronegative.

The genes are TRBV18 and TRBJ2-5, with D maybe TRBD1 (5 bases). Germline V gives CDR1 KGHSH, CDR2 LQKENI. CDR3 size: 16 residues. Trimming shortened V by 3 bases and J by 1 base, and 15 bases separated the two germline ends. Here the CDR3 reads CASSPETAGSQETQYF. The CDR3 bases are TGTGCCAGCTCACCTGAGACAGCTGGATCCCAAGAGACCCAGTACTTC.

The V and J genes are TRBV7-3 and TRBJ2-3; a weak D match, TRBD2 (5 bases). V was cut by 5 bases and J by 3 bases, with 18 bases left in between. The germline V gene encodes CDR1 SGHTA and CDR2 FQGTGA. This CDR3 region has 16 residues. CDR3 nucleotides: TGTGCCAGCAGCGTTGCAGCGGCGGTAACGACAGATACGCAGTATTTT. Translation: CASSVAAAVTTDTQYF.

The chain employs TRBV4-2 and TRBJ2-3; D is unresolved. Between the trimmed V and J ends, which lost 0 bases and 0 bases, there was a span of 10 bases. The germline V gene has CDR1 LGHNA and CDR2 YNFKEQ. This CDR3 has 16 residues. The CDR3 loop reads CASSQDNRPSTDTQYF. As DNA, the CDR3 is TGTGCCAGCAGCCAAGATAACAGACCTAGCACAGATACGCAGTATTTT.

V is TRBV10-1 and J is TRBJ2-1; D is undetermined. Trimming cost V 0 bases and J 2 bases, with 11 bases left between them. The CDR3 runs 16 residues. Germline values: CDR1 WNHNN, CDR2 SYGVQD (reference sequence). CDR3 DNA: TGCGCCAGCAGTGAGTCGAACAAACCCCCCTACAATGAGCAGTTCTTC. This codes for CASSESNKPPYNEQFF.

The V gene is TRBV27, the J gene TRBJ1-1; 8 nucleotides agree with TRBD1. J lost 6 bases, V lost 3 bases, and 6 bases had no gene match. The CDR3 has 14 amino acids. CDR1 and CDR2 from the germline V gene are MNHEY and SMNVEV (reference sequence). The CDR3 loop is CASSFLDRGAEAFF. DNA for the CDR3: TGTGCCAGCAGTTTCCTCGACAGGGGAGCTGAAGCTTTCTTT.

The chain links TRBV9 to TRBJ2-1, with 13 bases aligning to TRBD2. The CDR3 loop spans 16 amino acids. Germline CDR1 reads SGDLS; CDR2 reads YYNGEE. V was pared by 3 bases and J by 8 bases, with 8 bases of the junction left unmatched. CDR3 region: CASSAMGLAGKDEQFF. The CDR3 nucleotides read TGTGCCAGCAGCGCTATGGGACTAGCGGGGAAGGATGAGCAGTTCTTC.

The rearrangement links TRBV25-1 to TRBJ2-3; D possibly corresponds to TRBD2 (5 bases). Germline V gives CDR1 MGHDK, CDR2 SYGVNS. Trimming left V 2 bases short and J 4 bases short, with 10 bases between. CDR3 size: 14 residues. CDR3 nucleotides: TGTGCCAGCAGTGAACCCCGGCGGGCAGATACGCAGTATTTT. Amino acid sequence: CASSEPRRADTQYF.

This chain connects TRBV18 to TRBJ1-1; maybe TRBD1 (5 bases). The germline V and J ends were trimmed by 5 bases and 8 bases, with 15 bases remaining between them. Looked up from germline, CDR1 is KGHSH and CDR2 is LQKENI. CDR3 length equals 13 residues. CDR3 loop: CASSTLTGEEAFF. The CDR3 DNA is TGTGCCAGCTCAACCCTAACAGGAGAGGAAGCTTTCTTT. Complete variable domain (other parts from reference TRBV18 and TRBJ1-1): NAGVMQNPRHLVRRRGQEARLRCSPMKGHSHVYWYRQLPEEGLKFMVYLQKENIIDESGMPKERFSAEFPKEGPSILRIQQVVRGDSAAYFCASSTLTGEEAFFGQGTRLTVV.

This clone was seen only a few times. The genes are TRBV2 and TRBJ2-5; 9 bases are a match to TRBD2. Per germline, CDR1 SNHLY and CDR2 FYNNEI. This CDR3 is built from 13 residues. With 10 bases clipped from V and 4 bases from J, the junction kept 7 bases outside the gene matches. CDR3: CATAGLAGETQYF. DNA of the CDR3: TGTGCCACCGCGGGACTAGCAGGAGAGACCCAGTACTTC.

This clone was detected a few times. The chain couples TRBV4-2 to TRBJ2-5; no firm D call. This CDR3 comprises 14 residues. Germline V gives CDR1 LGHNA, CDR2 YNFKEQ. Trimming shortened V by 4 bases and J by 0 bases, and 9 bases separated the two germline ends. The CDR3 bases are TGTGCCAGCAGCCCCGACGGGTACCAAGAGACCCAGTACTTC. Its protein is CASSPDGYQETQYF.

The chain combines TRBV28 with TRBJ2-5; 9 positions match TRBD1. Germline lookup yields CDR1 MDHEN and CDR2 SYDVKM. The CDR3 consists of 15 residues. The V and J ends lost 5 bases and 3 bases, in that order; junction bases with no gene match: 7. This CDR3 is CASSGQGRVKETQYF. CDR3 in DNA: TGTGCCAGCAGTGGACAGGGGCGGGTCAAAGAGACCCAGTACTTC.

J is TRBJ1-4 and V is TRBV27; D gene ambiguous. Trimming left V 3 bases short and J 4 bases short, with 15 bases between. This CDR3 has 16 residues. CDR1 and CDR2 from the germline V gene are MNHEY and SMNVEV (reference sequence). The CDR3 reads CASSFRTRRGNEKLFF. DNA of the CDR3: TGTGCCAGCAGTTTCCGCACGCGGCGTGGTAATGAAAAACTGTTTTTT.

The chain employs TRBV21-1 and TRBJ2-3; TRBD1 is the table's D call and was not checked against the DNA. TRBV21-1 is a documented pseudogene. This CDR3 has 14 residues. CDR3 nucleotide sequence: TGTGCCAGCACCGGGACAGGAGTCACAGATACGCAGTATTTT. Its protein is CASTGTGVTDTQYF.

This clone has a handful of counts. The chain employs TRBV5-6 and TRBJ1-2; D call uncertain. Germline CDR1 and CDR2: SGHDT and YYEEEE. V shed 4 bases and J shed 1 base, with 14 bases lying between them. There are 15 residues in the CDR3. CDR3 bases: TGTGCCAGCAGCCATTATGATAGAAGTAACTATGGCTACACCTTC. Protein sequence: CASSHYDRSNYGYTF.

The rearrangement joins TRBV18 to TRBJ1-4; 8 bases are shared with TRBD1. This CDR3 region has 14 residues. Germline V gives CDR1 KGHSH, CDR2 LQKENI. J was trimmed by 6 bases and V by 6 bases; bases with no gene match: 6. This chain's CDR3 is CASSQQGEDEKLFF. CDR3 bases: TGTGCCAGCTCGCAACAGGGGGAGGATGAAAAACTGTTTTTT.

The rearrangement joins TRBV5-4 to TRBJ2-2; 14 nucleotides match TRBD2. This CDR3 region has 17 residues. Losses at the gene ends were 4 bases for V and 6 bases for J; bases not matched to a gene: 8. CDR1 is SGHNT, CDR2 YYREEE, per germline (reference sequence). The CDR3 loop is CASSGGLAGGKAGELFF. DNA for the CDR3: TGTGCCAGCAGCGGAGGACTAGCGGGGGGAAAGGCCGGGGAGCTGTTTTTT.

The chain uses TRBV30 and TRBJ1-4; weak D call: TRBD1 (6 bases). Trimming shortened V by 3 bases and J by 5 bases, and 7 bases separated the two germline ends. This CDR3 spans 12 amino acids. Germline values: CDR1 GTSNPN, CDR2 SVGIG (reference sequence). The CDR3 nucleotides read TGTGCCTGGAGCAGGGGAAATGAAAAACTGTTTTTT. Translating gives CAWSRGNEKLFF.

CDR3 region: CASSQADGTANGYTF. DNA for the CDR3: TGTGCCAGCAGCCAAGCAGATGGGACAGCTAATGGCTACACCTTC. The chain combines TRBV4-2 with TRBJ1-2; 7 bases match TRBD1. The V gene end was trimmed by 1 base and the J gene end by 6 bases; junction bases not matched to a gene: 8. Germline CDR1 and CDR2: LGHNA and YNFKEQ. This CDR3 has 15 residues.

This chain connects TRBV5-1 to TRBJ1-6; no clear D gene. The V and J ends lost 0 bases and 4 bases respectively, with 14 bases between them. The germline V gene encodes CDR1 SGHRS and CDR2 YFSETQ. The CDR3 sequence is 17 residues long. In nucleotides, the CDR3 is TGCGCCAGCAGCTTGGTACTAAGAGGGTCATATAATTCACCCCTCCACTTT. It translates to CASSLVLRGSYNSPLHF. Full variable domain (missing parts from reference TRBV5-1 and TRBJ1-6): KAGVTQTPRYLIKTRGQQVTLSCSPISGHRSVSWYQQTPGQGLQFLFEYFSETQRNKGNFPGRFSGRQFSNSRSEMNVSTLELGDSALYLCASSLVLRGSYNSPLHFGNGTRLTVT.

This chain joins TRBV6-1 and TRBJ1-4; D uncertain. The CDR3 covers 14 residues. The germline CDR1 and CDR2 sequences are MNHNS and SASEGT. Trimming took off 4 bases at V and 4 bases at J, with 10 bases between the two ends. The CDR3 reads CASSVALFNEKLFF. As DNA, the CDR3 is TGTGCCAGCAGTGTGGCCCTTTTTAATGAAAAACTGTTTTTT.

The genes are TRBV7-6 and TRBJ1-1, with D maybe TRBD1 (5 bases). This CDR3 region has 12 residues. The V gene lost 6 bases and the J gene lost 4 bases, with 9 bases spanning the gap. Germline V gives CDR1 SGHVS, CDR2 FNYEAQ. The CDR3 region has the DNA TGTGCCAGCAGTCACGGGGGCACTGAAGCTTTCTTT. Protein sequence: CASSHGGTEAFF.

The chain combines TRBV10-2 with TRBJ2-7; weak D call: TRBD1 (6 bases). This CDR3 is 15 amino acids long. Between the trimmed V and J ends, which lost 6 bases and 2 bases, there was a span of 17 bases. Germline V gene lookup returns CDR1 WSHSY and CDR2 SAAADI. The CDR3 reads CASREGQLTTYEQYF. CDR3 DNA sequence: TGCGCCAGCAGAGAAGGACAGCTTACTACCTACGAGCAGTACTTC.

This clone appeared once. This chain links TRBV6-6 with TRBJ1-2; no clear D gene. Germline CDR1 reads MNHNY; CDR2 reads SVGAGI (reference sequence). The V end was cut by 7 bases, the J end by 8 bases, with 20 bases between. The CDR3 has 14 amino acids. CDR3 protein: CASTSGMRRKGYTF. The DNA for the CDR3 is TGTGCCAGCACTTCGGGTATGCGGCGGAAGGGCTACACCTTC.